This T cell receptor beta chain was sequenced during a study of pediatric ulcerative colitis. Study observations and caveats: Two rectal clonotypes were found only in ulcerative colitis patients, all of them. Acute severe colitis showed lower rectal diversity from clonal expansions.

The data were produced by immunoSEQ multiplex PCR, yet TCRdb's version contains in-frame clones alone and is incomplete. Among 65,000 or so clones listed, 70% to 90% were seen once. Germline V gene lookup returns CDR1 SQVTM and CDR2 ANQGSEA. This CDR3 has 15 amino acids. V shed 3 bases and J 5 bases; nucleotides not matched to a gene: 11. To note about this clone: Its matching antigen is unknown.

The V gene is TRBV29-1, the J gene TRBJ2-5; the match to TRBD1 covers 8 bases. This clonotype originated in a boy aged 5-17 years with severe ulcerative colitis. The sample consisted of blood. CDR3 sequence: CSVEGPTGARETQYF. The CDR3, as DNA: TGCAGCGTTGAGGGGCCGACAGGGGCCAGGGAGACCCAGTACTTC.